Reported below is one TCR beta chain. The CDR3 length is 14 residues. Germline CDR1 SGHDT, CDR2 YYEEEE. V lost 3 bases and J lost 3, with 13 bases in between. Sequencing was performed with immunoSEQ multiplex PCR; in TCRdb, only in-frame clones are kept and a portion is missing. Altogether some 42,000 clones are present, about nine tenths being singletons, with the ten largest covering about 0.36%. These data come from a study of blood T cell repertoires in COVID-19. Looking at the study overall: There were acute and convalescent COVID-19 samples, and they came from the United States, Italy and Spain.

The receptor was derived from a human donor in a cohort sampled during active COVID-19. Sequencing was done on a sample of peripheral blood. The rearrangement links TRBV5-6 to TRBJ2-7, with TRBD1 as a possible D gene (6 bases). CDR3 DNA: TGTGCCAGCAGCTACTCACAGGGAAGCTACGAGCAGTACTTC. Encoded protein: CASSYSQGSYEQYF.